One and the same sample provided the 15 T cell receptor beta chains below, sequenced in a study of shared clonotypes between healthy human individuals. Method: immunoSEQ multiplex PCR; TCRdb's copy keeps in-frame clones and lacks some. The repertoire holds about 380,000 clones, roughly 96% seen once, with less than 0.35% in the top ten. Sequenced sample: memory CD8+ T cells sorted from blood. Specified subset: CD45RO+ cells pooled with CCR7-negative TemRA cells. Every receptor here comes from a man younger than 45 in good health.

With respect to this clone: This same CDR3 is encoded by further DNA sequences in the sample. This chain connects TRBV2 to TRBJ2-7, with D unresolved. Germline lookup yields CDR1 SNHLY and CDR2 FYNNEI. This CDR3 is built from 12 residues. V lost 2 bases and J 4 bases, leaving 6 bases between the germline ends. The DNA of the CDR3 is TGTGCCAGCAGTGAACGTGGATACGAGCAGTACTTC. Its translation: CASSERGYEQYF.

The chain recombines TRBV5-5 with TRBJ2-3; D gene ambiguous. V gave up 0 bases and J gave up 3 bases, with 14 bases separating them. The germline V gene encodes CDR1 SGHKS and CDR2 YYEKEE (reference sequence). This CDR3 spans 16 amino acids. The CDR3 reads CASSLGPQIGTDTQYF. DNA of the CDR3: TGTGCCAGCAGCTTGGGACCCCAGATTGGGACAGATACGCAGTATTTT.

The V and J genes are TRBV6-5 and TRBJ2-3; D is perhaps TRBD1 (5 bases). Trimming left V 5 bases short and J 2 bases short, with 14 bases between. This CDR3 spans 15 amino acids. CDR1 MNHEY and CDR2 SVGAGI come from the germline V gene. CDR3 DNA sequence: TGTGCCAGCAGTCTCAACCGACAGCTCACAGATACGCAGTATTTT. Translation gives CASSLNRQLTDTQYF.

The rearrangement joins TRBV2 to TRBJ2-5, with unresolved D. From germline, CDR1 is SNHLY and CDR2 FYNNEI. Trimming removed 4 bases from V and 2 bases from J, with 11 bases in between. This CDR3 is built from 14 residues. The CDR3 here is CASSGSGAQETQYF. The CDR3 DNA reads as TGTGCCAGCAGTGGTTCGGGTGCTCAAGAGACCCAGTACTTC.

On this clone: The junction and the germline gene differ at one end; a read error may be behind it. This chain links TRBV6-1 with TRBJ2-7; 11 positions agree with TRBD1. The CDR3 is made up of 14 amino acids. Per germline, CDR1 MNHNS and CDR2 SASEGT. CDR3 loop: CANSRDRGSYEQYF. In DNA form, the CDR3 reads TGTGCCAACAGTCGGGACAGGGGGTCGTACGAGCAGTACTTC.

The table lists this clone with a count of one. The V gene is TRBV18, the J gene TRBJ2-7, with 7 bases lining up with TRBD1. CDR3 length equals 15 residues. V shed 5 bases and J 1 base; nucleotides not matched to a gene: 8. Germline-derived CDR1 and CDR2 are KGHSH and LQKENI. CDR3 loop: CASSGYRDSSYEQYF. DNA for the CDR3: TGTGCCAGCTCAGGCTACCGGGACAGTTCCTACGAGCAGTACTTC.

This chain joins TRBV10-3 and TRBJ1-5; TRBD1 aligns across 7 bases. V lost 5 bases and J lost 5; bases outside the gene matches: 6. CDR3 length: 14 residues. Germline V gene lookup returns CDR1 ENHRY and CDR2 SYGVKD. The CDR3 nucleotides read TGTGCCATCAGTACAGGGGAGTACGATCAGCCCCAGCATTTT. Its translation: CAISTGEYDQPQHF.

This rearrangement joins TRBV28 to TRBJ1-2, with D possibly TRBD1 on 6 matching bases. The germline V gene has CDR1 MDHEN and CDR2 SYDVKM. Trimming shortened V by 3 bases and J by 4 bases, and 9 bases separated the two germline ends. This CDR3 has 13 residues. This CDR3 is CASSFGRGYGYTF. In DNA form, the CDR3 reads TGTGCCAGCAGTTTCGGCAGGGGCTATGGCTACACCTTC.

This sequence joins TRBV9 and TRBJ2-3; 13 bases match TRBD2. CDR3 size: 16 residues. Germline lookup yields CDR1 SGDLS and CDR2 YYNGEE. The J segment lost 4 bases and the V segment lost 4 bases, leaving 6 bases of the junction unmatched. CDR3 loop: CASSPRTSGSPDTQYF. The CDR3, as DNA: TGTGCCAGCAGCCCGCGGACTAGCGGGAGCCCAGATACGCAGTATTTT.

This clone was seen a single time. This chain connects TRBV5-1 to TRBJ2-3; 13 nucleotides align to TRBD2. V lost 4 bases and J lost 3; bases outside the gene matches: 8. This CDR3 spans 17 amino acids. Per the germline V gene, CDR1 is SGHRS and CDR2 is YFSETQ. CDR3 sequence (DNA): TGCGCCAGCAGCCCACCGACTAGCGGGGGGCGAACAGATACGCAGTATTTT. Translated: CASSPPTSGGRTDTQYF. Together with reference TRBV5-1 and TRBJ2-3, the CDR3 gives the full variable domain: KAGVTQTPRYLIKTRGQQVTLSCSPISGHRSVSWYQQTPGQGLQFLFEYFSETQRNKGNFPGRFSGRQFSNSRSEMNVSTLELGDSALYLCASSPPTSGGRTDTQYFGPGTRLTVL.

V and J are TRBV10-1 and TRBJ2-3; the match to TRBD2 covers 13 bases. With V trimmed by 4 bases and J by 1 base, 2 bases remained unmatched. Germline V gives CDR1 WNHNN, CDR2 SYGVQD (reference sequence). This CDR3 is 16 amino acids long. The CDR3 is CASSGGLAGGTDTQYF. The CDR3 DNA reads TGCGCCAGCAGTGGAGGACTAGCGGGAGGCACAGATACGCAGTATTTT.

The chain employs TRBV6-1 and TRBJ1-1; TRBD1 is a possible D gene (6 bases). Germline assignment: CDR1 MNHNS and CDR2 SASEGT. The ends were cut back, 3 bases at V and 5 bases at J, with 13 bases in the middle. The CDR3 totals 14 residues. CDR3 amino acids: CASSDEGGWTEAFF. CDR3 DNA sequence: TGTGCCAGCAGTGATGAGGGGGGCTGGACTGAAGCTTTCTTT.

This sequence joins TRBV11-2 and TRBJ2-1, with D maybe TRBD1 (6 bases). The germline gives CDR1 SGHAT, CDR2 FQNNGV. CDR3 length equals 15 residues. V was cut by 1 base and J by 4 bases, with 11 bases left in between. The chain's CDR3 is CASSLVGQLYNEQFF. The CDR3 DNA is TGTGCCAGCAGCTTAGTTGGACAGCTATACAATGAGCAGTTCTTC.

There are a few counts of this clone. This sample also contains other DNA sequences that code for the same CDR3. The rearrangement joins TRBV5-6 to TRBJ2-7; no clear D. V gave up 0 bases and J gave up 4 bases, with 2 bases separating them. Germline V CDR1 and CDR2: SGHDT, YYEEEE. The CDR3 extends over 11 amino acids. DNA of the CDR3: TGTGCCAGCAGCTTGGGTTACGAGCAGTACTTC. Protein product: CASSLGYEQYF.

V usage is TRBV4-1 and J usage is TRBJ2-1; 10 positions agree with TRBD2. CDR3 length: 15 amino acids. V shed 1 base and J 6 bases; nucleotides not matched to a gene: 3. CDR1 is MGHRA and CDR2 is YSYEKL in the germline V gene. CDR3 DNA: TGCGCCAGCAGCCAAGCTAGCGGGAGAAGCAATGAGCAGTTCTTC. Translation gives CASSQASGRSNEQFF.